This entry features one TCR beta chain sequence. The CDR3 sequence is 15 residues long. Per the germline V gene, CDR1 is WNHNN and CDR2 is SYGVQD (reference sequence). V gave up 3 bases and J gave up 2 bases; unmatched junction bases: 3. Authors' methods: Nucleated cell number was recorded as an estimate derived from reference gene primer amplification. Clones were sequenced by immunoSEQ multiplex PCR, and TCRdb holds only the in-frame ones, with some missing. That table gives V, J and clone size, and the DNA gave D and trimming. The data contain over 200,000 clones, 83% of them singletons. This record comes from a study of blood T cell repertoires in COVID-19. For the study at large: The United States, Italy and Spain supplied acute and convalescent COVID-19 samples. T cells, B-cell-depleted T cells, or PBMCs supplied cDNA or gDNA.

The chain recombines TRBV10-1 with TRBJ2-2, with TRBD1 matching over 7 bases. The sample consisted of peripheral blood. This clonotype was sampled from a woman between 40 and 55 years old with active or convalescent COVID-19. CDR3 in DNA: TGCGCCAGCAGTGAACGACAGGGTAACACCGGGGAGCTGTTTTTT. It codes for CASSERQGNTGELFF.